What follows describes a single T cell receptor (beta chain). Its antigen is not yet known. Base qualities were left out, and no much larger clone turns up one base away. The record originates from a study of blood T cell repertoires in COVID-19 (dated by TCRdb to 2020 to 2022). Looking at the study overall: Collaborator samples came from the United States, Italy and Spain and covered acute and convalescent phases of COVID-19. Deeply sampled blood TCRbeta repertoires from subjects exposed to, actively infected with, or recovered from COVID-19 were included in the dataset. The samples were drawn from the first 160 participants of the ongoing ImmuneRACE study and from 1,254 subjects provided by 6 global collaborators. The repertoires were made available in a free public database intended to serve as a resource for research on the immune response to SARS-CoV-2. HLA class I and class II types, where available, came from metadata supplied by the sample provider rather than from assay-based typing. The sample metadata nearly always contained a de-identified subject ID, COVID-19 status, age in years and sex. The material from the prospective study consisted of cDNA or gDNA derived from T cells, B-cell-depleted T cells, or PBMCs. Here is what the overall study found, with its caveats: The amount of clinical and demographic metadata varied by source and participant and was provided uncurated.

TCRbeta CDR3 regions were amplified from genomic DNA using the immunoSEQ Assay, a bias-controlled multiplex PCR. The authors processed their data as follows. Within the assay, amplification of reference gene primers was used to estimate how many nucleated cells each sample contained. Sequence reads were collapsed and filtered to measure the absolute abundance of every unique TCRbeta CDR3 rearrangement. For each sample, productive Simpson clonality was calculated as the square root of Simpson's diversity index over productive rearrangements. TCRdb re-hosts the immuneACCESS table, in-frame sequences only. Its copies lack some clones; in the studies checked, an unresolved V gene accounts for under half of them, and the cause for the rest is not known. The V and J calls and clone size are taken from that table; D and trimming were inferred from the DNA. This sample is represented by about 350,000 clones; approximately 89% of them were singletons. The top ten clonotypes cover 3.9% of the sample.

At one collaborating source in Seattle, patients were enrolled during active infection and were followed longitudinally through the course of disease. The collaborating institutions used their own protocols to collect whole blood in K2EDTA tubes. For TCRbeta analysis, collaborators shipped samples as frozen whole blood, isolated PBMCs, or DNA extracted from either of those sample types. Inclusive of the bounding cysteine and phenylalanine, the CDR3 is 14 residues long. CDR3 DNA is the only sequence kept; it has 42 bases, read in frame from the first base. The germline V gene supplies CDR1 ENHRY and CDR2 SYGVKD. Deletion took 1 base off V and 4 bases off J, with a span of 8 bases between the germline ends.

Sequencing was done on a sample of peripheral blood. Recombination connected TRBV10-3 to TRBJ1-5, with no D gene named confidently. This clonotype originated in a woman aged 55-70 years with COVID-19, enrolled during active disease. The DNA reads TGTGCCATCAGTGAGTTAGGAGATAATCAGCCCCAGCATTTT. This translates into CAISELGDNQPQHF.